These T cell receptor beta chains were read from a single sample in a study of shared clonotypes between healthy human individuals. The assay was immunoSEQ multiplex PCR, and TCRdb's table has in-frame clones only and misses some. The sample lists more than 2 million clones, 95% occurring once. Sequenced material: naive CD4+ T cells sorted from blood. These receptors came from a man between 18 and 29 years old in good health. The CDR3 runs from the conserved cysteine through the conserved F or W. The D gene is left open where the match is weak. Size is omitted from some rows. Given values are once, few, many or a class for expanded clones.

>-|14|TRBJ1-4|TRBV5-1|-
TGCGCCAGCAACGGCGGGGGGGATGGTGAAAAACTGTTTTTT
CASNGGGDGEKLFF
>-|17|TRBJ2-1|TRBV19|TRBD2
TGTGCCAGTAGTATCTCTAGCGGGGCCCGCTCCTACAATGAGCAGTTCTTC
CASSISSGARSYNEQFF
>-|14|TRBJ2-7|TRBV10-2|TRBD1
TGCGCCAGCTCGGAGGGACAGGGGGCCTACGAGCAGTACTTC
CASSEGQGAYEQYF
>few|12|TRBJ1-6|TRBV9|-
TGTGCCAGCAGCGGGCGCGGTTCACCCCTCCACTTT
CASSGRGSPLHF
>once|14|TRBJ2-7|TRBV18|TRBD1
TGTGCCAGCTCACAAGGGACAGCCTCCTACGAGCAGTACTTC
CASSQGTASYEQYF
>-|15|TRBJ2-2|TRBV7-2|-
TGTGCCAGCAGCCGCTTAGGGGCCGGCACCGGGGAGCTGTTTTTT
CASSRLGAGTGELFF
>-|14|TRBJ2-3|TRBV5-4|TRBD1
TGTGCCAGCAGCCTAACCGGGACAGACGATACGCAGTATTTT
CASSLTGTDDTQYF
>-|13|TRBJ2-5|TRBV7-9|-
TGTGCCAGCAGCTTAGCCCTGGGAGAGACCCAGTACTTC
CASSLALGETQYF
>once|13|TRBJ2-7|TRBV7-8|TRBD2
TGTGCCAGCAGCTCTCCGGGACTACCCGAGCAGTACTTC
CASSSPGLPEQYF
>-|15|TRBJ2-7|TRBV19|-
TGTGCCAGTAGTAGGGATGGGTCAAGCTCCTACGAGCAGTACTTC
CASSRDGSSSYEQYF
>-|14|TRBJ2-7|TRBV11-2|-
TGTGCCAGCAGCCCGTTCGGGGCGCGGAACGAGCAGTACTTC
CASSPFGARNEQYF
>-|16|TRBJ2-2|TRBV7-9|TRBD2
TGTGCCAGCAGCGGACTAGCGGGGGAAAACACCGGGGAGCTGTTTTTT
CASSGLAGENTGELFF
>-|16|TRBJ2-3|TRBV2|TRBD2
TGTGCCAGTACCCCGGGACTAGCGGGAGAAGCAGATACGCAGTATTTT
CASTPGLAGEADTQYF
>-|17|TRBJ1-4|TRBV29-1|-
TGCAGCGTTGAAGATCGATCCGGGGGCACATGGGGTGAAAAACTGTTTTTT
CSVEDRSGGTWGEKLFF
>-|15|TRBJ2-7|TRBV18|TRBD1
TGTGCCAGCTCACTTGACAGGGCCCGCATAGGGAAGCAATACTTC
CASSLDRARIGKQYF
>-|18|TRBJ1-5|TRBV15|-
TGTGCCACCAGCACCCATCGGGGTGGGGTCGGAGGCAATCAGCCCCAGCATTTT
CATSTHRGGVGGNQPQHF
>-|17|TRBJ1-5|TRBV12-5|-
TGTGCTAGTGGTTTGGACCCGGCCCAGTCTAGCAATCAGCCCCAGCATTTT
CASGLDPAQSSNQPQHF
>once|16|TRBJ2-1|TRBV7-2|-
TGTGCCAGCAGCTTAGTCGGGGGACTCGCGTCACTCGGGCAGTTCTTC
CASSLVGGLASLGQFF
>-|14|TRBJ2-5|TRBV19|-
TGTGCCAGTAGTGACTGGGGCAACCAAGAGACCCAGTACTTC
CASSDWGNQETQYF
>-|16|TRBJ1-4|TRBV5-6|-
TGTGCCAGCAGCCGCCGGCTAGAAGGAACTAATGAAAAACTGTTTTTT
CASSRRLEGTNEKLFF
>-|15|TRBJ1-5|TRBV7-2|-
TGTGCCAGCAGCCAACAGGTCAATAGCAATCAGCCCCAGCATTTT
CASSQQVNSNQPQHF
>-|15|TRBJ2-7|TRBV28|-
TGTGCCAGCAGTTTGGTGGCAGGTGGGGTCTACGAGCAGTACTTC
CASSLVAGGVYEQYF
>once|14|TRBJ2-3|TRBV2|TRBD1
TGTGCCAGCAGTCAGGGACAGGGGTCAGATACGCAGTATTTT
CASSQGQGSDTQYF
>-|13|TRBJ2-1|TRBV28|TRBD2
TGTGCCAGCGGCGGGAGGGAGTACAATGAGCAGTTCTTC
CASGGREYNEQFF
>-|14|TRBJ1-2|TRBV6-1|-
TGTGCCAGCAGTGAGCCGGGACGGCTCTATGGCTACACCTTC
CASSEPGRLYGYTF
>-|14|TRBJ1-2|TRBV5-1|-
TGCGCCAGCAGCTTGGCCACAGTCTCTAGCGACTACACCTTC
CASSLATVSSDYTF
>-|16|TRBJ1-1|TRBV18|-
TGTGCCAGCTCCCCATGGGGGGGGGCGCGGAACACTGAAGCTTTCTTT
CASSPWGGARNTEAFF
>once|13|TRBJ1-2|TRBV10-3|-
TGTGCCATCAGGGACGCAGCTAACTATGGCTACACCTTC
CAIRDAANYGYTF
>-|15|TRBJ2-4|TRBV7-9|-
TGTGCCAGCAGCTTCGAGGACCTAGCCAAAAACATTCAGTACTTC
CASSFEDLAKNIQYF
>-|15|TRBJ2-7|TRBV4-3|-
TGCGCCAGCAGTTGGAATTTAGCGGCATCCTACGAGCAGTACTTC
CASSWNLAASYEQYF
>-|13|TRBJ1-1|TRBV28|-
TGTGCCAGCAGTGACGTTTCGAACACTGAAGCTTTCTTT
CASSDVSNTEAFF
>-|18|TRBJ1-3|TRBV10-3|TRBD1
TGTGCCATCAGTGAGTCACGGGGGACAGGGGGCCGTCAGGACACCATATATTTT
CAISESRGTGGRQDTIYF
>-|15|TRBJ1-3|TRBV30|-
TGTGCCTGGGCCTCAATAGGTTCTCCTGGAAACACCATATATTTT
CAWASIGSPGNTIYF
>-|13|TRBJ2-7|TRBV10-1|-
TGCGCCAGCAGCACAGACAGGGCGGGGGAGCAGTACTTC
CASSTDRAGEQYF
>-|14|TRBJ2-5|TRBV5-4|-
TGTGCCAGCAGTCAGACAGGTTGGCAAGAGACCCAGTACTTC
CASSQTGWQETQYF
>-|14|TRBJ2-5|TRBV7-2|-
TGTGCCAGCAGCTTAGCGGGGATCCAAGAGACCCAGTACTTC
CASSLAGIQETQYF
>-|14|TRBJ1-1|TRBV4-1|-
TGCGCCAGCAGCCACACAGACCGACGGCTTGAAGCTTTCTTT
CASSHTDRRLEAFF
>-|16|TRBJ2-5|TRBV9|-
TGTGCCAGCAGCGTAGGTCCCGCTCCGGGCCAAGAGACCCAGTACTTC
CASSVGPAPGQETQYF
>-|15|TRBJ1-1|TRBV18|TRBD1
TGTGCCAGCTCACCTGTGGGACAGGGGAAATCTGAAGCTTTCTTT
CASSPVGQGKSEAFF
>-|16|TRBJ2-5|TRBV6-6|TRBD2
TGTGCCAGCAGTACCTTTTCGGGGGGGTACCAAGAGACCCAGTACTTC
CASSTFSGGYQETQYF
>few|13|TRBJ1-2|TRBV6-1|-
TGTGCCAGCAGTGAAGCTCCTGCCAGGGGCTACACCTTC
CASSEAPARGYTF
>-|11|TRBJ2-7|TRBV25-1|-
TGTGGCTCAGCAGAGGGTTACGAGCAGTACTTC
CGSAEGYEQYF
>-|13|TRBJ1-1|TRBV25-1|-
TGTGCCAGCAGTGAGTTCCGGGACACTGAAGCTTTCTTT
CASSEFRDTEAFF
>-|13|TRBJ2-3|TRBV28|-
TGTGCCAGCGTATCCCACCCCACAGATACGCAGTATTTT
CASVSHPTDTQYF
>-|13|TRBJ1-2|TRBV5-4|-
TGTGCCAGCAGCGACGAAAGGGTTAGCGGCTACACCTTC
CASSDERVSGYTF
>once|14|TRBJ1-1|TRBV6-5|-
TGTGCCAGCAGACCGGGGGGGTCCACGACTGAAGCTTTCTTT
CASRPGGSTTEAFF